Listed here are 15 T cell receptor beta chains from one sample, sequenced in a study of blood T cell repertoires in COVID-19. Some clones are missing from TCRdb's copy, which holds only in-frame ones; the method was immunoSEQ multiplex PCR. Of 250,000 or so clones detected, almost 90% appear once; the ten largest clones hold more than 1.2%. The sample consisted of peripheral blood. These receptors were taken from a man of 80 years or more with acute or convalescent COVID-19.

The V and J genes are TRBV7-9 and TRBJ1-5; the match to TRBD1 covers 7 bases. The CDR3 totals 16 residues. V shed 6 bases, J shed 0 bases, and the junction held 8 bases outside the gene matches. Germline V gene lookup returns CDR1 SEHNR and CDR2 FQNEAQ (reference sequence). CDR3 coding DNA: TGTGCCAGCAGTTCGACAGGGACCTTTAGCAATCAGCCCCAGCATTTT. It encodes CASSSTGTFSNQPQHF.

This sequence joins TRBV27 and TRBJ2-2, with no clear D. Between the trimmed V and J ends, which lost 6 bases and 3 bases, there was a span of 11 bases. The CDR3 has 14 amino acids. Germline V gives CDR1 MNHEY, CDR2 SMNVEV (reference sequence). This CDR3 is CASRWADHTGELFF. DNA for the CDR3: TGTGCCAGCAGGTGGGCAGATCACACCGGGGAGCTGTTTTTT.

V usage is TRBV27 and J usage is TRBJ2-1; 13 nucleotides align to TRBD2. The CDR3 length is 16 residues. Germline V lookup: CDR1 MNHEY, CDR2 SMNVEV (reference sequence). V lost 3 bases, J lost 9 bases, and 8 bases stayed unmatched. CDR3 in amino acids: CASSLPPGLAGVEQFF. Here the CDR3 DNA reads TGTGCCAGCAGTTTGCCCCCCGGACTAGCGGGAGTTGAGCAGTTCTTC.

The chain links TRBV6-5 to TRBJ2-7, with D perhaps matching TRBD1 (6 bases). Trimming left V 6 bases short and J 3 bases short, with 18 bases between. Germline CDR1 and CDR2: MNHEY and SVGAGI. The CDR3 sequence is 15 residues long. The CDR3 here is CASSLRDRPLYEQYF. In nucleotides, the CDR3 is TGTGCCAGCAGCCTCCGCGACAGGCCCCTCTACGAGCAGTACTTC.

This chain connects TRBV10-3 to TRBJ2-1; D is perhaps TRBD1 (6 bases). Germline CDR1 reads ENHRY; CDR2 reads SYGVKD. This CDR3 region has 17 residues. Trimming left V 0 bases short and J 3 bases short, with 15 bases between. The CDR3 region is CAISESFQGRSYNEQFF. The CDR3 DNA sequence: TGTGCCATCAGTGAGTCCTTTCAGGGGAGAAGCTACAATGAGCAGTTCTTC.

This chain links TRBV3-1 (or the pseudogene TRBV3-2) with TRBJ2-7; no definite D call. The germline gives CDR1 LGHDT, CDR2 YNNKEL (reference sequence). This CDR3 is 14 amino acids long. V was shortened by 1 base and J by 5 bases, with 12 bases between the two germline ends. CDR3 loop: CASSQANRANEQYF. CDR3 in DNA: TGTGCCAGCAGCCAAGCCAACAGAGCAAACGAGCAGTACTTC.

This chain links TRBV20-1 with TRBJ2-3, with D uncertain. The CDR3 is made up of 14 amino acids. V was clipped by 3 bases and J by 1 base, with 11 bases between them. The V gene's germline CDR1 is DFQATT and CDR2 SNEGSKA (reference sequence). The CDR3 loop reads CSASNPGGTDTQYF. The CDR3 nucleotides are TGCAGTGCTAGTAACCCCGGTGGCACAGATACGCAGTATTTT.

The CDR3 protein is CASSLDRGATEAFF. CDR3 nucleotides: TGTGCCAGCAGCTTGGACAGGGGGGCCACTGAAGCTTTCTTT. This chain links TRBV7-2 with TRBJ1-1; the match to TRBD1 covers 10 bases. The CDR3 is 14 residues long. After removal of 3 bases from V and 4 bases from J, the junction contained 2 bases not matched to a gene. Germline CDR1 is SGHTA and CDR2 is FQGNSA.

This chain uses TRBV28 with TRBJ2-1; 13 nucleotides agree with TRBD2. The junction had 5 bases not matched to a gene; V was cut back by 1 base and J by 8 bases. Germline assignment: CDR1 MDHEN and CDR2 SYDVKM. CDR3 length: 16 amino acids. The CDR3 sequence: CASSLFTSGRADEQFF. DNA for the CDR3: TGTGCCAGCAGTTTATTTACTAGCGGGAGGGCCGATGAGCAGTTCTTC.

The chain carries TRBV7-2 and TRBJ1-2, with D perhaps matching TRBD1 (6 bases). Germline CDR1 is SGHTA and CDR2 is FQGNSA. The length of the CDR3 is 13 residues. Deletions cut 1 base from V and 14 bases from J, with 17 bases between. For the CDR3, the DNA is TGTGCCAGCAGCTTAGACAACAGGGTCCAAGATACCTTC. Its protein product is CASSLDNRVQDTF.

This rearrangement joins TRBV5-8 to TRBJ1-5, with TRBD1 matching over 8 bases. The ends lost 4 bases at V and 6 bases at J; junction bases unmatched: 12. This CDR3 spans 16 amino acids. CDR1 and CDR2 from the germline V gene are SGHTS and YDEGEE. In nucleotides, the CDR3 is TGTGCCAGCAGCCTCTGGGGAACAGGGGGGAGTCAGCCCCAGCATTTT. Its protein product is CASSLWGTGGSQPQHF.

CDR3 nucleotide sequence: TGCGCCAGCAGCCAAGAATGGACAGGGGGCCTAGGTATTGACAATGAGCAGTTCTTC. Translating gives CASSQEWTGGLGIDNEQFF. This chain uses TRBV4-3 with TRBJ2-1; 11 bases fit TRBD1. Germline CDR1 is LGHNA and CDR2 is YSLEER. V shed 0 bases, J shed 5 bases, and the junction held 12 bases outside the gene matches. This CDR3 has 19 residues.

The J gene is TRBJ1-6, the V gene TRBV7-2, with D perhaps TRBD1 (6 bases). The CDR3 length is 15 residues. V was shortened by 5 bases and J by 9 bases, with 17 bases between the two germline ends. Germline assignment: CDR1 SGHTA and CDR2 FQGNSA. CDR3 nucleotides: TGTGCCAGCAGCACGCAGACAGGCATAACTTCACCCCTCCACTTT. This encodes CASSTQTGITSPLHF.

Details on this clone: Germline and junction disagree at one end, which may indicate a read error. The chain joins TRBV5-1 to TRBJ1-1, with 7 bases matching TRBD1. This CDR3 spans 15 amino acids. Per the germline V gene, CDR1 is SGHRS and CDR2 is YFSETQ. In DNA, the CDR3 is TGCGCCAGCAGTTTGGACAGGAAAAAAAACACTGAAGCTTTCTTT. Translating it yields CASSLDRKKNTEAFF.

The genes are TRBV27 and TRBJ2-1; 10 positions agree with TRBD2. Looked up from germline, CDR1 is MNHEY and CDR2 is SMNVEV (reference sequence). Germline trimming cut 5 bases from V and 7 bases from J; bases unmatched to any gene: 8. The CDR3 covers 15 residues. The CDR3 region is CASSPWTSGKNEQFF. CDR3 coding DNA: TGTGCCAGCAGTCCTTGGACTAGCGGTAAGAATGAGCAGTTCTTC.